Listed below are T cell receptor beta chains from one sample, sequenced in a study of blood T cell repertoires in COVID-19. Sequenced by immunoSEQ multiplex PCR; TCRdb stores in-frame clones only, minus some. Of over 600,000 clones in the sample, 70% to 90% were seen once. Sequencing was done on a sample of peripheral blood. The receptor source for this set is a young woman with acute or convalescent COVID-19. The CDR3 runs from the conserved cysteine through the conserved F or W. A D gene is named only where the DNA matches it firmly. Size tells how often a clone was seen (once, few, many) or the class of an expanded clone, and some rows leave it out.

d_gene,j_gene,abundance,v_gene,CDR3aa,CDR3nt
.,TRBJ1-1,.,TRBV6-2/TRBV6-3,CASSYGRQWSFEAFF,TGTGCCAGCAGTTACGGGCGACAGTGGTCGTTTGAAGCTTTCTTT
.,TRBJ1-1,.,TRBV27,CASSSDTAQVGTEAFF,TGTGCCAGCAGTTCCGATACAGCACAGGTAGGCACTGAAGCTTTCTTT
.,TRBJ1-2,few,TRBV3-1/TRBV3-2,CASGPRGEVNNYGYTF,TGTGCCAGCGGTCCCCGGGGGGAGGTTAATAACTATGGCTACACCTTC
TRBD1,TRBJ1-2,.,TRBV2,CASSPDRGPYGYTF,TGTGCCAGCAGCCCGGACAGGGGACCCTATGGCTACACCTTC
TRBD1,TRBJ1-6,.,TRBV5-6,CASSPQGGNSPLHF,TGTGCCAGCAGCCCTCAGGGGGGTAATTCACCCCTCCACTTT
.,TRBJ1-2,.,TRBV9,CASSVSGGSYYGYTF,TGTGCCAGCAGCGTGAGCGGTGGGAGTTATTATGGCTACACCTTC
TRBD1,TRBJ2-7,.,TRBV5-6,CASSLGGWGYEQYF,TGTGCCAGCAGCCTAGGGGGCTGGGGCTACGAGCAGTACTTC
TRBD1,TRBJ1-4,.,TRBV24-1,CATSDAGGFGEKLFF,TGTGCCACCAGTGACGCAGGGGGCTTCGGGGAAAAACTGTTTTTT
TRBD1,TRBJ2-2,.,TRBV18,CASSSTPAVGTGKVRGELFF,TGTGCCAGCTCATCCACCCCCGCCGTCGGGACAGGGAAAGTTCGAGGGGAGCTGTTTTTT
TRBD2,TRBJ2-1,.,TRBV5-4,CASSTVAGGSSYNEQFF,TGTGCCAGCAGCACAGTCGCGGGGGGGAGCTCCTACAATGAGCAGTTCTTC
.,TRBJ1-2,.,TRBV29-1,CSVEEQTNYGYTF,TGCAGCGTTGAAGAACAGACCAACTATGGCTACACCTTC
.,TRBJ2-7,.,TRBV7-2,CASSVRGYEQYF,TGTGCCAGCAGCGTTCGGGGCTACGAGCAGTACTTC
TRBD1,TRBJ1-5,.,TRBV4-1,CASSQGVPQGAGNQPQHF,TGCGCCAGCAGCCAAGGCGTCCCCCAGGGGGCCGGCAATCAGCCCCAGCATTTT
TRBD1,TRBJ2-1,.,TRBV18,CASSQGQGAGNEQFF,TGTGCCAGCTCCCAGGGACAGGGGGCAGGGAATGAGCAGTTCTTC
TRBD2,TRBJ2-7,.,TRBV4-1,CASSSLAGTPWSSYEQYF,TGCGCCAGCAGCTCACTAGCGGGGACACCTTGGAGCTCCTACGAGCAGTACTTC
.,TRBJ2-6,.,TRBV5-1,CASRGQLSGANVLTF,TGCGCCAGCAGGGGGCAACTATCTGGGGCCAACGTCCTGACTTTC
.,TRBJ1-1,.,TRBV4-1,CASSQGEGQQGRAFF,TGCGCCAGCAGCCAAGGAGAGGGACAACAGGGTCGAGCTTTCTTT
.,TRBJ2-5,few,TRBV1,CTSSQDQGSRETQYF,TGCACCAGCAGCCAAGATCAGGGCAGCCGTGAGACCCAGTACTTC
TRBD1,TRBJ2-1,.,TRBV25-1,CASSAGQGGSYNEQFF,TGTGCCAGCAGTGCAGGACAGGGCGGGTCCTACAATGAGCAGTTCTTC
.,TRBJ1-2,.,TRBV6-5,CASRQGQTARYGYTF,TGTGCCAGCAGACAAGGACAGACGGCGCGATATGGCTACACCTTC
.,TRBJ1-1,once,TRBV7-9,CASSTTPTPGDGTEAFF,TGTGCCAGCAGCACCACTCCCACCCCAGGGGACGGCACTGAAGCTTTCTTT
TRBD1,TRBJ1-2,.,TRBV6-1,CASSEAYGTGYGYTF,TGTGCCAGCAGTGAAGCGTATGGGACAGGCTATGGCTACACCTTC
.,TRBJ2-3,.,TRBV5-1,CASTKDSTSTDTQYF,TGCGCCAGCACCAAGGACTCGACAAGCACAGATACGCAGTATTTT
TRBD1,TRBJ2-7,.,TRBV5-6,CASSLGTGVVYEQYF,TGTGCCAGCAGCTTGGGGACAGGGGTGGTCTACGAGCAGTACTTC
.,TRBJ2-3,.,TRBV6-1,CASSEFGGATDTQYF,TGTGCCAGCAGTGAATTCGGCGGGGCCACAGATACGCAGTATTTT
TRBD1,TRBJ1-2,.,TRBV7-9,CASSLAYRGVRNGYTF,TGTGCCAGCAGCTTAGCTTACAGGGGAGTAAGGAATGGCTACACCTTC
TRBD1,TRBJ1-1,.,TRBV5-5,CASSYIRQGLRGTEAFF,TGTGCCAGCAGCTATATCCGACAGGGGCTACGGGGGACTGAAGCTTTCTTT
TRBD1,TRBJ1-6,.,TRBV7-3,CASSQGAGSPLHF,TGTGCCAGCAGCCAGGGGGCGGGTTCACCCCTCCACTTT